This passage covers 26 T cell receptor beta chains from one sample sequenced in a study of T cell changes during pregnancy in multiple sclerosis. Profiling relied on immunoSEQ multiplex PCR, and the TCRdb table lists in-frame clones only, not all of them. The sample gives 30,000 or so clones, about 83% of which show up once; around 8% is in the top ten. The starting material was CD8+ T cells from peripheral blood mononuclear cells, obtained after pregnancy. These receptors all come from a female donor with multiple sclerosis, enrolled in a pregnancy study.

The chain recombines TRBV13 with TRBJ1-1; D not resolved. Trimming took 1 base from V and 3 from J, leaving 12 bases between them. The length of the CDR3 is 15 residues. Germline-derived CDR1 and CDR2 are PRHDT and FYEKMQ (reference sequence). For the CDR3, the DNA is TGTGCCAGCAGCTTAGAACTCCACTATCACACTGAAGCTTTCTTT. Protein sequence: CASSLELHYHTEAFF. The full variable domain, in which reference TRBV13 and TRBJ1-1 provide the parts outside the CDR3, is AAGVIQSPRHLIKEKRETATLKCYPIPRHDTVYWYQQGPGQDPQFLISFYEKMQSDKGSIPDRFSAQQFSDYHSELNMSSLELGDSALYFCASSLELHYHTEAFFGQGTRLTVV.

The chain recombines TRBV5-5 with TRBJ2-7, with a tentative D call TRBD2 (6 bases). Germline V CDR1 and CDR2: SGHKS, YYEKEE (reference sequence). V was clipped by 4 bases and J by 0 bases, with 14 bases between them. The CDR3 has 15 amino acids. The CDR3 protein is CASSGGSSSSYEQYF. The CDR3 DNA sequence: TGTGCCAGCAGCGGGGGGAGCAGTAGCTCCTACGAGCAGTACTTC. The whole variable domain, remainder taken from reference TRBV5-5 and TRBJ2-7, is DAGVTQSPTHLIKTRGQQVTLRCSPISGHKSVSWYQQVLGQGPQFIFQYYEKEERGRGNFPDRFSARQFPNYSSELNVNALLLGDSALYLCASSGGSSSSYEQYFGPGTRLTVT.

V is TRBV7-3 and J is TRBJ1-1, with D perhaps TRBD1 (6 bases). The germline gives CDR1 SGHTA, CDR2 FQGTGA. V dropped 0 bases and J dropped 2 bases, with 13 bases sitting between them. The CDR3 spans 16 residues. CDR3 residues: CASSLTAIRGNTEAFF. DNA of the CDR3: TGTGCCAGCAGCTTAACGGCGATCAGGGGTAACACTGAAGCTTTCTTT. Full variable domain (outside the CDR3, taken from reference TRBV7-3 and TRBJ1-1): GAGVSQTPSNKVTEKGKYVELRCDPISGHTALYWYRQSLGQGPEFLIYFQGTGAADDSGLPNDRFFAVRPEGSVSTLKIQRTERGDSAVYLCASSLTAIRGNTEAFFGQGTRLTVV.

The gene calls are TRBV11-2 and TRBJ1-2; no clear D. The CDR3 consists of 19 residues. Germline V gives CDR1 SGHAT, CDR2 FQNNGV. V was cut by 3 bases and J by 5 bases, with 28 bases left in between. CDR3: CASSFDIKEGLEPRYGYTF. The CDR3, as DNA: TGTGCCAGCAGCTTCGATATAAAGGAGGGATTAGAACCTAGGTATGGCTACACCTTC.

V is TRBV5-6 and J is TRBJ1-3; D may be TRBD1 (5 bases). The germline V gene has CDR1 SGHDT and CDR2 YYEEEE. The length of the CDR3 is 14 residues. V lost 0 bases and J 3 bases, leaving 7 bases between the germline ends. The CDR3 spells CASSLGQSGNTIYF. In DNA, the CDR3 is TGTGCCAGCAGCTTGGGACAGAGTGGAAACACCATATATTTT.

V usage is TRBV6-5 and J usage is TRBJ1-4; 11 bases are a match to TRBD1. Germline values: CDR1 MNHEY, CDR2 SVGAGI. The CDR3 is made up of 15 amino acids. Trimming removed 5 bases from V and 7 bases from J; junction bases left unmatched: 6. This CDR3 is CASSAGTGGSEKLFF. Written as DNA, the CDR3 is TGTGCCAGCAGTGCCGGGACAGGGGGGAGTGAAAAACTGTTTTTT.

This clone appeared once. The CDR3 here is CASSFVSGASDTQYF. Written as DNA, the CDR3 is TGTGCCAGCAGTTTCGTCAGCGGGGCCTCAGATACGCAGTATTTT. The J gene is TRBJ2-3, the V gene TRBV28, with TRBD2 identical over 7 bases. CDR3 length: 15 residues. The germline CDR1 and CDR2 sequences are MDHEN and SYDVKM. Trimming removed 3 bases from V and 4 bases from J; junction bases left unmatched: 7.

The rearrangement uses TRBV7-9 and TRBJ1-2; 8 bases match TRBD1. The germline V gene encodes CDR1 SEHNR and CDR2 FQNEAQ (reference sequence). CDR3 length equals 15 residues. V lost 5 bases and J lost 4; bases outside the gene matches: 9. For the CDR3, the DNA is TGTGCCAGCAGCCCCTCCGACAGGGGATTCTATGGCTACACCTTC. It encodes CASSPSDRGFYGYTF. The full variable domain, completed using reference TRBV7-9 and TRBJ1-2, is DTGVSQNPRHKITKRGQNVTFRCDPISEHNRLYWYRQTLGQGPEFLTYFQNEAQLEKSRLLSDRFSAERPKGSFSTLEIQRTEQGDSAMYLCASSPSDRGFYGYTFGSGTRLTVV.

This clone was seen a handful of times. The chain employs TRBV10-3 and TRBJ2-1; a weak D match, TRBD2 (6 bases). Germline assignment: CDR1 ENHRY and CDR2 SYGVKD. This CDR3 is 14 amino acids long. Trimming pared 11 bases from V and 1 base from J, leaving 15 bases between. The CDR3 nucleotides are TGTGCCGCGGCGGGACTCTATTCCTACAATGAGCAGTTCTTC. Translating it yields CAAAGLYSYNEQFF.

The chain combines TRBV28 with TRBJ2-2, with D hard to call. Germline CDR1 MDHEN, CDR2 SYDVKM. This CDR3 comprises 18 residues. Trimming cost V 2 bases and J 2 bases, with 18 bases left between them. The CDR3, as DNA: TGTGCCAGCAGTTTAGTGCTTACGGGTATTGGTAACACCGGGGAGCTGTTTTTT. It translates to CASSLVLTGIGNTGELFF.

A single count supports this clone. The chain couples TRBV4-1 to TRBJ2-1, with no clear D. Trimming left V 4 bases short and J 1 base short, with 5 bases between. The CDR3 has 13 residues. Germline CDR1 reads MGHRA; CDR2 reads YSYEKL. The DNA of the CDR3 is TGCGCCAGCAGCCCGCGATCCTACAATGAGCAGTTCTTC. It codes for CASSPRSYNEQFF.

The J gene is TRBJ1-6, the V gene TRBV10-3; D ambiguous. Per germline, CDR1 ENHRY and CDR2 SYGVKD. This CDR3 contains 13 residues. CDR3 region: CAVAAAGISPLHF. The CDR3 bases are TGTGCGGTGGCCGCGGCCGGCATTTCACCCCTCCACTTT.

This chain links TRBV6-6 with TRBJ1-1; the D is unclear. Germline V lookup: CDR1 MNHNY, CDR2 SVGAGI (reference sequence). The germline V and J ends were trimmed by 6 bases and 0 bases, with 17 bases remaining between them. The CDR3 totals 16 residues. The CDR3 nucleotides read TGTGCCAGCAGCCCCCTGGGCGGCGGGATGAACACTGAAGCTTTCTTT. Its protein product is CASSPLGGGMNTEAFF.

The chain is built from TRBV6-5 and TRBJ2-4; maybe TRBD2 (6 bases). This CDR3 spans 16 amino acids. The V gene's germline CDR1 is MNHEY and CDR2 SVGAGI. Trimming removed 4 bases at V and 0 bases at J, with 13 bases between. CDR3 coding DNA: TGTGCCAGCAGTTCCCCGGGACTTTTAGCCAAAAACATTCAGTACTTC. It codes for CASSSPGLLAKNIQYF.

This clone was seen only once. The DNA of the CDR3 is TGCGCCAGCAGCCCGAAGGATAACACAGGGGGCGGCTATGGCTACACCTTC. Translated, it gives CASSPKDNTGGGYGYTF. The V and J genes are TRBV4-3 and TRBJ1-2; 9 bases match TRBD1. CDR3 length equals 17 residues. Germline V gene lookup returns CDR1 LGHNA and CDR2 YSLEER. Unmatched junction bases numbered 13, after V lost 4 bases and J lost 4 bases.

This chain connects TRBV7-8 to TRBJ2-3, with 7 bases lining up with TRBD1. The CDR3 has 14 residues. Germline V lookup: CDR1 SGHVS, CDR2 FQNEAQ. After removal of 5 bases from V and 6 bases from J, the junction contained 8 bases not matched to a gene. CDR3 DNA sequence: TGTGCCAGCAGCCACACACAGGGGACCGATACGCAGTATTTT. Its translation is CASSHTQGTDTQYF.

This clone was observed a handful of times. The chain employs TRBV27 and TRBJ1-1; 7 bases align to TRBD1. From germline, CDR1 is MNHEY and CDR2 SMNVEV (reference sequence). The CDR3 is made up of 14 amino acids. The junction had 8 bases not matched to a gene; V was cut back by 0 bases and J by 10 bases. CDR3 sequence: CASSLSSDREGAFF. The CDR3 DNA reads TGTGCCAGCAGTTTATCCTCCGACAGGGAAGGAGCTTTCTTT.

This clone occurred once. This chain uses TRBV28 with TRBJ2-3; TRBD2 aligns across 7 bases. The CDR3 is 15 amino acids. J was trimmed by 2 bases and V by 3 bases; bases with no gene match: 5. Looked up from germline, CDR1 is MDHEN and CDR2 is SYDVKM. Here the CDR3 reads CASSLAAGVTDTQYF. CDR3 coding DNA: TGTGCCAGCAGTTTGGCGGCGGGGGTCACAGATACGCAGTATTTT.

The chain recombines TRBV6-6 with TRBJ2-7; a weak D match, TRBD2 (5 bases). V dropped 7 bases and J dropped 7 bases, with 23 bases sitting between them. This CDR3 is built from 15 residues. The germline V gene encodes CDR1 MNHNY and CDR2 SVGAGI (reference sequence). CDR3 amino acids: CASKDGLLSPEEQYF. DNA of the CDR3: TGTGCCAGCAAAGACGGACTTCTTTCCCCGGAGGAGCAGTACTTC.

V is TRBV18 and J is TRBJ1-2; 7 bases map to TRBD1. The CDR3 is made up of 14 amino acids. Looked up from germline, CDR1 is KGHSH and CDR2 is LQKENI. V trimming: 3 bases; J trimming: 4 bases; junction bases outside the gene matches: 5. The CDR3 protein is CASSPSTGTYGYTF. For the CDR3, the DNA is TGTGCCAGCTCACCTTCGACAGGGACCTATGGCTACACCTTC.

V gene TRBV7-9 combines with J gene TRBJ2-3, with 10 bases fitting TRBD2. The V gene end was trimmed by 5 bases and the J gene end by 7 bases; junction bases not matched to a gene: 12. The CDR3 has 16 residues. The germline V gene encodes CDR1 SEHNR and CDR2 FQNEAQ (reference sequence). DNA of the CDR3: TGTGCCAGCAGCCGAGTCGGACTAGCGGTCGGGAATACGCAGTATTTT. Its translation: CASSRVGLAVGNTQYF.

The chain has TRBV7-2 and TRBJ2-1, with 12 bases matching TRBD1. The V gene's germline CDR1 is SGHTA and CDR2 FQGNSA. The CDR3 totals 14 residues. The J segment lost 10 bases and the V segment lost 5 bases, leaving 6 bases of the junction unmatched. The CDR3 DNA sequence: TGTGCCAGCAGCGTCTGGGACAGGGGGCCAGAGCAGTTCTTC. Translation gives CASSVWDRGPEQFF.

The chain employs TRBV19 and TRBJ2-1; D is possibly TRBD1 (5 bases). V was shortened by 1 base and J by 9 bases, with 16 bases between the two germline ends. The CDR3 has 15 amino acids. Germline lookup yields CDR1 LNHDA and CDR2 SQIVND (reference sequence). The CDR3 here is CASSIGLFGHREQFF. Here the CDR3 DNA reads TGTGCCAGTAGTATAGGTCTCTTTGGACACCGTGAGCAGTTCTTC.

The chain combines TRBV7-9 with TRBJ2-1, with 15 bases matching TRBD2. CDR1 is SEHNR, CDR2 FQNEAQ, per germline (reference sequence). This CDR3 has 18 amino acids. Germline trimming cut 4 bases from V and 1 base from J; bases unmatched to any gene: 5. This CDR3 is CASSSGTSGGPSYNEQFF. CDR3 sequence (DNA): TGTGCCAGCAGCTCTGGGACTAGCGGGGGGCCTTCCTACAATGAGCAGTTCTTC.

The CDR3 coding sequence is TGTGCCAGCAGTGAGAAACCGGAGAGCTCCTACGAGCAGTACTTC. It is translated as CASSEKPESSYEQYF. V is TRBV6-1 and J is TRBJ2-7; no clear D gene. CDR1 is MNHNS and CDR2 is SASEGT in the germline V gene. Deletions cut 3 bases from V and 0 bases from J, with 12 bases between. The CDR3 has 15 amino acids.

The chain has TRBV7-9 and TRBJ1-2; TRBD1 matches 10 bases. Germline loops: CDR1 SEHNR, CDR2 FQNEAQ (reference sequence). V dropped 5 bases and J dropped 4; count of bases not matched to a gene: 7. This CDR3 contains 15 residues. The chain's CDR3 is CASSVGQGVGYGYTF. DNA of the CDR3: TGTGCCAGCAGCGTCGGACAGGGGGTGGGCTATGGCTACACCTTC.